A selection of T cell receptor beta chains follows, all from one sample in a study of blood T cell repertoires in COVID-19. Produced via immunoSEQ multiplex PCR; TCRdb's table is partial and in-frame only. The sample records nearly 250,000 clones, around four fifths being singletons. The sequencing input was peripheral blood. These receptor sequences come from a woman over 75 with acute or convalescent COVID-19. The conserved cysteine and the conserved F or W are not part of the CDR3 here. Fields, in order: J gene, clone size, V gene, D gene, CDR3 protein. D genes are given only for firm matches. Clone size is given for some rows only: seen once, a few or many times, or a class if the clone is expanded.

>TRBJ1-5|once|TRBV7-6|TRBD1
ASSLETGGNQPQH
>TRBJ1-4|.|TRBV11-2|TRBD1
ASSLGPDRGREKLF
>TRBJ2-1|.|TRBV25-1|TRBD2
ASSASGGYNEQF
>TRBJ1-1|.|TRBV28|.
ASSLWPLGAF
>TRBJ1-5|.|TRBV6-6|.
ASSTFWQVHQPQH
>TRBJ2-2|.|TRBV5-4|TRBD2
ASSLLAGPNTGELF
>TRBJ2-1|.|TRBV4-1|TRBD1
ASRPTGQGAGNEQF
>TRBJ2-7|.|TRBV18|TRBD2
ASSPLPSSGLGEQY
>TRBJ1-5|few|TRBV28|TRBD1
ASSTGGNQPQH
>TRBJ2-3|once|TRBV7-3|TRBD2
ASSLFLAGGTDTQY
>TRBJ2-7|.|TRBV24-1|TRBD2
ATSDLLAGGRDEQY
>TRBJ2-3|.|TRBV7-9|.
ASSYPNADTQY
>TRBJ1-2|few|TRBV6-5|.
ASSWSNYGGYT
>TRBJ1-2|.|TRBV27|.
ASSLSTDYGYT
>TRBJ2-1|.|TRBV5-1|TRBD2
ASSSNRAGTVEQF
>TRBJ2-2|.|TRBV6-5|TRBD1
ASSLGRGPTGELF
>TRBJ2-7|.|TRBV6-1|.
ASSEIAGPYEQY
>TRBJ2-1|.|TRBV4-3|.
ASSRDLLALNEQF
>TRBJ2-5|.|TRBV5-4|TRBD1
ASSPTGGQQETQY
>TRBJ2-3|few|TRBV7-9|.
ASSPPRGWGISTDTQY
>TRBJ2-3|.|TRBV19|TRBD1
ASSQTGADTQY
>TRBJ2-2|.|TRBV2|TRBD2
ASSDLAGISGELF
>TRBJ2-7|.|TRBV27|.
ASRRGSYYEQY
>TRBJ2-7|.|TRBV23-1|TRBD2
ASSQSEGGNSYEQY
>TRBJ1-1|.|TRBV5-1|TRBD1
ASSTEGGSTEAF
>TRBJ1-2|few|TRBV29-1|TRBD1
SVRGTGVIGGYT
>TRBJ1-2|.|TRBV28|.
ASSPSSTSNYGYT
>TRBJ2-2|.|TRBV7-6|.
ASTTPNTGELF
>TRBJ2-3|.|TRBV30|TRBD1
AWNTGTGYGDTQY
>TRBJ1-6|.|TRBV27|TRBD1
ASSQDRGGSPLH
>TRBJ2-1|.|TRBV7-2|.
ASSLSSGSYNEQF
>TRBJ2-7|.|TRBV10-3|TRBD1
AISENPGQGASSYEQY
>TRBJ1-1|.|TRBV5-6|TRBD1
ASSWDSSVTEAF
>TRBJ1-4|.|TRBV18|.
ASSVLQGRTNEKLF
>TRBJ2-5|.|TRBV5-1|.
ASSPLSVLETQY
>TRBJ1-2|.|TRBV7-2|TRBD1
ASSLGLTGVYGYT
>TRBJ2-5|.|TRBV7-9|.
ASSLGDLGRQETQY
>TRBJ1-2|.|TRBV2|TRBD1
ASSETPNRGHGYT
>TRBJ2-7|.|TRBV27|TRBD1
ASSPTRRTGVYEQY
>TRBJ1-4|.|TRBV21-1|.
ASSKAGQGAQNEKLF
>TRBJ1-2|once|TRBV6-2/TRBV6-3|TRBD1
ASSRGDRSNYGYT
>TRBJ1-2|.|TRBV6-6|.
ASSLRSGQDGSYT
>TRBJ2-1|.|TRBV9|TRBD2
ASSVAPTSGQNEQF
>TRBJ1-3|once|TRBV25-1|.
ASSDLGRESSGNTIY
>TRBJ1-6|.|TRBV6-5|TRBD1
ASSYSGQGNSPLH
>TRBJ2-2|once|TRBV19|.
ASSRSGELF